This T cell receptor (beta chain) comes out of a study of T-cell reconstitution after alpha-beta-depleted transplantation in children. V was cut by 2 bases and J by 7 bases, with 9 bases left in between. Per germline, CDR1 GTSNPN and CDR2 SVGIG (reference sequence). The CDR3 extends over 12 amino acids. TCRbeta library preparation incorporated unique molecular identifiers. TCRdb reprocessed the PCR reads with MiXCR, giving one entry per CDR3 protein. The sample shows approximately 240,000 distinct CDR3 sequences, around 9.7% of them seen only once. This clonotype came up many times. This clonotype originated in a human donor who donated a stem cell graft to a child with SCID. The sequencing used PBMCs from the stem cell graft donor, collected from the stem cell graft. The rearrangement uses TRBV30 and TRBJ2-1, with D unclear. The CDR3 sequence is CAWSPKWNEQFF. As DNA, the CDR3 is TGTGCCTGGAGTCCTAAATGGAATGAGCAGTTCTTC.